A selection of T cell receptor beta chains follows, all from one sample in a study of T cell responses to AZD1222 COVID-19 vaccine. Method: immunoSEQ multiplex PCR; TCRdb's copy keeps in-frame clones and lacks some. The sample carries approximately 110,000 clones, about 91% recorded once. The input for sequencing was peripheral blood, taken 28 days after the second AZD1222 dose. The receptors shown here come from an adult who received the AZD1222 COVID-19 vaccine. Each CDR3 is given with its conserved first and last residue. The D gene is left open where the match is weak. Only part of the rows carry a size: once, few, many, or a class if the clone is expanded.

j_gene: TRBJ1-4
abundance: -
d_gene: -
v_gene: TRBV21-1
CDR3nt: TGTGCCAGCAGCAGGGCAGGGACACCTAATGAAAAACTGTTTTTT
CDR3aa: CASSRAGTPNEKLFF

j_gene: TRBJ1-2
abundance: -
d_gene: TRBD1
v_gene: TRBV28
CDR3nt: TGTGCCAGCAGTAAAAACAGGGGTACAGGGTATGGCTACACCTTC
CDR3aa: CASSKNRGTGYGYTF

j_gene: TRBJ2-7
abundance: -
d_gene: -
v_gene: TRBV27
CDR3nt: TGTGCCAGCAGTTTGATGGGCTCCTACGAGCAGTACTTC
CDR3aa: CASSLMGSYEQYF

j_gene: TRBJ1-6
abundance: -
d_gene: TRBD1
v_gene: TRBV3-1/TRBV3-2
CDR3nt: TGTGCCAGCAGCCAAGATAAGGGACAGGTTAATTCACCCCTCCACTTT
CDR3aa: CASSQDKGQVNSPLHF

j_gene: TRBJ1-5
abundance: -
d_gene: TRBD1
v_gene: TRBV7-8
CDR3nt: TGTGCCAGCAGGGACAGGGGTGGCAATCAGCCCCAGCATTTT
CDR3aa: CASRDRGGNQPQHF

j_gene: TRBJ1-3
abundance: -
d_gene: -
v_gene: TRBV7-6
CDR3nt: TGTGCCAGCAGCTTATCCTCTGGAAACACCATATATTTT
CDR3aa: CASSLSSGNTIYF

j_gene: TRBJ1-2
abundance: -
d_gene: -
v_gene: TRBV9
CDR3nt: TGTGCCAGCAGCGTAGCCAGCTTAAGGGTCTTC
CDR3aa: CASSVASLRVF

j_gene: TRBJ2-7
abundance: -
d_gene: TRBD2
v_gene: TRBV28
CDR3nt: TGTGCCAGCAGTCCCGGTGTAGCGGGAGGCTACGAGCAGTACTTC
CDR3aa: CASSPGVAGGYEQYF

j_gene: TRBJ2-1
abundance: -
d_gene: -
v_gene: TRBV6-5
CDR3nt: TGTGCCAGCAGCTCGGGGCAGATCTACAATGAGCAGTTCTTC
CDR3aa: CASSSGQIYNEQFF

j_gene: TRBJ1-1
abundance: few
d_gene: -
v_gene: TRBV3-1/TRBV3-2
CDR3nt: TGTGCCAGCAGCCAAGGACTGCTGAACACTGAAGCTTTCTTT
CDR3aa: CASSQGLLNTEAFF

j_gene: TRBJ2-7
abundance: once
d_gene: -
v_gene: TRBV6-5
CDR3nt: TGTGCCAGCACTCCCATCCTCCAGGGCGAGCAGTACTTC
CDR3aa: CASTPILQGEQYF

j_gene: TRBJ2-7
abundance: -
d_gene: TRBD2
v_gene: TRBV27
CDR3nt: TGTGCCATCAAAGCGGGACTTTCGAGCTCCTACGAGCAGTACTTC
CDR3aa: CAIKAGLSSSYEQYF

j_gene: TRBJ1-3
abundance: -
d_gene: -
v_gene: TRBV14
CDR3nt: TGTGCCAGCAGCCCTACAAGAAACACCATATATTTT
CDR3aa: CASSPTRNTIYF

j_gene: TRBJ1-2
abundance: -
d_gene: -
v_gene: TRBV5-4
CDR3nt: TGTGCCAGCAGCTCCGGGCCATTAGGACTGGGCTACACCTTC
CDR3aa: CASSSGPLGLGYTF

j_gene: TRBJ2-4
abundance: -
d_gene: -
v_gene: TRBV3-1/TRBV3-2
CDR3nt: TGTGCCAGCAGCCAACATCCGGGAACAGGAAGAGCCAAAAACATTCAGTACTTC
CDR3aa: CASSQHPGTGRAKNIQYF

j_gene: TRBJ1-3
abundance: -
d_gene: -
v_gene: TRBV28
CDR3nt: TGTGCCAGCAGTAAAACAGCCTCTGGAAACACCATATATTTT
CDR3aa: CASSKTASGNTIYF

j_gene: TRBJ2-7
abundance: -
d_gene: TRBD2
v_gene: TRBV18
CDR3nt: TGTGCCAGCTCAGTCGCTAGCGGGACCTCCTACGAGCAGTACTTC
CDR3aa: CASSVASGTSYEQYF

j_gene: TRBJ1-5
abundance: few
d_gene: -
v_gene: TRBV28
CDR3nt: TGTGCCAGCAGTTTATCCCAGCCCCAGCATTTT
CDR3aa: CASSLSQPQHF

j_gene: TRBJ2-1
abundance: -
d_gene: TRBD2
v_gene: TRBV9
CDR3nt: TGTGCCAGCAGCTCAGGCGGACTAGCGGGAGATGAGCAGTTCTTC
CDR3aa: CASSSGGLAGDEQFF

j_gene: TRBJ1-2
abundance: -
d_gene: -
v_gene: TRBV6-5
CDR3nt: TGTGCCAGCAGTTACTCGATCGGGACATCATATGGCTACACCTTC
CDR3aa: CASSYSIGTSYGYTF

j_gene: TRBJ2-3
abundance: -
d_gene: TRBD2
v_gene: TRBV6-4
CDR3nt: TGTGCCAGCAGTGACTCCGAGCGGGGCCCCACAGATACGCAGTATTTT
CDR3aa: CASSDSERGPTDTQYF

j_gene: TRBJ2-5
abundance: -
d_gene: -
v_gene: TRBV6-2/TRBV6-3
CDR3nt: TGTGCCAGCAGTCACTCGGAAGAGACCCAGTACTTC
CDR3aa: CASSHSEETQYF

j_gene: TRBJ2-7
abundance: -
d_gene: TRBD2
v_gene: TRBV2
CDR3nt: TGTGCCAGCAGCGCCGGGGGGGCGAAACTTTACGAGCAGTACTTC
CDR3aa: CASSAGGAKLYEQYF

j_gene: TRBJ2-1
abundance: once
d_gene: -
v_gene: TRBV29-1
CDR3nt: TGCAGCGATCAGGGTCCGAACTACAATGAGCAGTTCTTC
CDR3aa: CSDQGPNYNEQFF

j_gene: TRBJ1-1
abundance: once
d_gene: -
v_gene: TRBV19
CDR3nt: TGTGCCAGTAGTATGGTAGGGGGAGGATACCAAAACACTGAAGCTTTCTTT
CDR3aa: CASSMVGGGYQNTEAFF

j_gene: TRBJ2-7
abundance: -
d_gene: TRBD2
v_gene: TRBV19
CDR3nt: TGTGCCAGTAGTCCGGAGGGACTAGTCTCCCACGAGCAGTACTTC
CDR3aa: CASSPEGLVSHEQYF

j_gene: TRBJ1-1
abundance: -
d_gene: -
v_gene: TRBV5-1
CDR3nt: TGCGCCAGCAGCTTGGCCGGGGCGACGGAAGCTTTCTTT
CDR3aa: CASSLAGATEAFF

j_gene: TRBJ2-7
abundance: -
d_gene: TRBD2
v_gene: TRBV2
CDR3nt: TGTGCCAGCAGACTAGCGGAAGGCTATCACGAGCAGTACTTC
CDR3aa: CASRLAEGYHEQYF

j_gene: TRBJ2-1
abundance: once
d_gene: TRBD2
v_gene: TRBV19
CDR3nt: TGTGCCAGTAGTATAACTTTCGGGAGGGCCGTTGAGCAGTTCTTC
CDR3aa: CASSITFGRAVEQFF

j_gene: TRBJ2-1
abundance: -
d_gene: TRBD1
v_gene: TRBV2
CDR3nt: TGTGCCAACCCCCCACCGGGACAGGGTCGGTATGAGCAGTTCTTC
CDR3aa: CANPPPGQGRYEQFF

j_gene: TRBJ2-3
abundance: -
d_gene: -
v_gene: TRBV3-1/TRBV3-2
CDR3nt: TGTGCCAGCAGCCAAGAGGGGCGGGCGGATACGCAGTATTTT
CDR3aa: CASSQEGRADTQYF

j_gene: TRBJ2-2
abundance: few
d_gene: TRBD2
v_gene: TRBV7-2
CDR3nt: TGTGCCAGCAGCTTAGCGCTTATAAGCGGGAGTAAGGGCGGGGAGCTGTTTTTT
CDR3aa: CASSLALISGSKGGELFF

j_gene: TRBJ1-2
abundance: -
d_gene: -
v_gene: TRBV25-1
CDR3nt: TGTGCCAGCAGGGGGAGGGGTCTTTTTGGCTACACCTTC
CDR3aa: CASRGRGLFGYTF

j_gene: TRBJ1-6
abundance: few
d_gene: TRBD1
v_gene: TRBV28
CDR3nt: TGTGCCATTCACGACAGGGGAAGGTATTCACCCCTCCACTTT
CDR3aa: CAIHDRGRYSPLHF

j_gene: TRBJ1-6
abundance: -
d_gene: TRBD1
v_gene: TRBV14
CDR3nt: TGTGCCAGCAGCCAAGATAGGGGGACAGGGAGTTCACCCCTCCACTTT
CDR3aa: CASSQDRGTGSSPLHF

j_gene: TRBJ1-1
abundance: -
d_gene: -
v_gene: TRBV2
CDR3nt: TGTGCCAGCAGTGAAGCGCTATACCCGAACACTGAAGCTTTCTTT
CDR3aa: CASSEALYPNTEAFF

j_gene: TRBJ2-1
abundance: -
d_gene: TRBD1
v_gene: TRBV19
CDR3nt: TGTGCCAGTTCAGACAGGGAACCCTACAATGAGCAGTTCTTC
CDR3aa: CASSDREPYNEQFF

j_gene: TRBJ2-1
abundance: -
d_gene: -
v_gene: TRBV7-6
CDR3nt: TGTGCCAGCAGCTTACAACAGGGGACGGGGGGTGAGCAGTTCTTC
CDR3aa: CASSLQQGTGGEQFF

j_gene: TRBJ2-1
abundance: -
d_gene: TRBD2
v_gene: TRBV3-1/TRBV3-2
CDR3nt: TGTGCCAGCAGCCCACTGTCAGCGGGAGTGGGCAATGAGCAGTTCTTC
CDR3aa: CASSPLSAGVGNEQFF

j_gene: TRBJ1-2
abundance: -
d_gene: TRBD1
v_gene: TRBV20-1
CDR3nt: TGCAGTGCTAGTTCTGGGACAGGCTATGGCTACACCTTC
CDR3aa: CSASSGTGYGYTF

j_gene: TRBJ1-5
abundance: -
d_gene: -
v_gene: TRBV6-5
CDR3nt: TGTGCCAGCAGGGTTGAGCAATATAGCAATCAGCCCCAGCATTTT
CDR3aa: CASRVEQYSNQPQHF

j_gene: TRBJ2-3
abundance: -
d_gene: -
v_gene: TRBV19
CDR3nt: TGTGCCAGTAGTTGGGGCAGATCACGGGACACAGATACGCAGTATTTT
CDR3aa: CASSWGRSRDTDTQYF

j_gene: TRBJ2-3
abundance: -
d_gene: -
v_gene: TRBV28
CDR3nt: TGTGCCAGCAGTTTAGGGGCCGTTAGGGATAACACAGATACGCAGTATTTT
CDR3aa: CASSLGAVRDNTDTQYF

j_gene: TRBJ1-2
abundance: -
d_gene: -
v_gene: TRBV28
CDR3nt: TGTGCCAGCAGTTTAAGTCGGGGGGCGCAAGGCTACACCTTC
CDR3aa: CASSLSRGAQGYTF

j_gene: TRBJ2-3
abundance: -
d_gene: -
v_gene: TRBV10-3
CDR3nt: TGTGCCGTCGCCCTAGGACACCCTAGCACAGATACGCAGTATTTT
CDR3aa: CAVALGHPSTDTQYF

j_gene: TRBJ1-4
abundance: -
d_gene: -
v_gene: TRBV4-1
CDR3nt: TGCGCCAGCAGCCAAGCGCGACAGACTAATGAAAAACTGTTTTTT
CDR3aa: CASSQARQTNEKLFF

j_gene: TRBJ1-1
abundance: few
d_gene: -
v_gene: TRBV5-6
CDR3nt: TGTGCCAGCAGCTTAGGTATAGGGCGGTATGGCACTGAAGCTTTCTTT
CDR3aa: CASSLGIGRYGTEAFF

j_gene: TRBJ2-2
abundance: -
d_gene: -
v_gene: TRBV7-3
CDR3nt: TGTGCCAGCAGCACCCGGACGGGGAGCACCGGGGAGCTGTTTTTT
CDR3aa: CASSTRTGSTGELFF

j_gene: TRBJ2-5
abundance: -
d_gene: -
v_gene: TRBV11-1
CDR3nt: TGTGCCAGCAGCTTTGGAGGCGGCCAAGAGACCCAGTACTTC
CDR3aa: CASSFGGGQETQYF

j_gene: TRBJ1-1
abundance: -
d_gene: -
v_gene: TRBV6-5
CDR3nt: TGTGCCAGCAGTTACTTAACGAAGAACACTGAAGCTTTCTTT
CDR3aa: CASSYLTKNTEAFF